This record looks at one T cell receptor (beta chain) sequence and its context. The CDR3 has 12 residues. Trimming shortened V by 3 bases and J by 2 bases, and 5 bases separated the two germline ends. Looked up from germline, CDR1 is SGHRS and CDR2 is YFSETQ. This table comes from immunoSEQ multiplex PCR, and its TCRdb copy is limited to in-frame clones, with some not included. Here the sample spans 200,000 to 250,000 clones, 86% being singletons. This entry comes from a study of blood T cell repertoires in COVID-19. Study context: Acute and convalescent COVID-19 samples came from the United States, Italy and Spain. The analysed material was cDNA or gDNA that came from T cells, B-cell-depleted T cells, or PBMCs.

What was sequenced was peripheral blood. The J gene is TRBJ2-5, the V gene TRBV5-1; D unresolved. The TCR originated in a woman aged 55-70 years who had recovered from COVID-19. The CDR3 here is CASSYAQETQYF. CDR3 DNA sequence: TGCGCCAGCAGCTACGCGCAAGAGACCCAGTACTTC.